The 25 T cell receptor beta chains below were found in one sample sequenced in a study of T cell responses to AZD1222 COVID-19 vaccine (dated by TCRdb to the early 2020s). The sample's time point label is to be understood as: about 28 days (+/-7) after the second vaccine dose. Receptors were amplified or captured by the immunoSEQ multiplex PCR assay. TCRdb re-hosts the immuneACCESS table, in-frame sequences only. Its copies lack some clones; in the studies checked, an unresolved V gene accounts for under half of them, and the cause for the rest is not known. Present in this sample are nearly 110,000 clones, roughly 85% of which were seen just once. The leading ten clones occupy 4.8% of the sample. Sequenced here: peripheral blood, sampled 28 days after the second AZD1222 dose. The receptor set was obtained from an adult who received the AZD1222 COVID-19 vaccine.

The chain uses TRBV28 and TRBJ1-5; D not certain. Germline CDR1 is MDHEN and CDR2 is SYDVKM. The CDR3 extends over 14 amino acids. With 3 bases removed from V and 7 bases from J, the gap between germline ends came to 13 bases. CDR3 sequence (DNA): TGTGCCAGCAGTTTTCCCGCCAGGAGGCAGCCCCAGCATTTT. It is translated as CASSFPARRQPQHF.

This chain connects TRBV3-1 (or the pseudogene TRBV3-2) to TRBJ1-6; unclear D gene. The germline CDR1 and CDR2 sequences are LGHDT and YNNKEL (reference sequence). The CDR3 contains 16 residues. V gave up 0 bases and J gave up 0 bases, with 6 bases separating them. CDR3 in DNA: TGTGCCAGCAGCCAAGAGGTGGGCTCCTATAATTCACCCCTCCACTTT. Translating it yields CASSQEVGSYNSPLHF.

The chain uses TRBV5-5 and TRBJ2-7; D possibly uses TRBD1 or TRBD2 (6 bases each). CDR1 is SGHKS and CDR2 is YYEKEE in the germline V gene (reference sequence). The V and J ends lost 0 bases and 3 bases respectively, with 13 bases between them. This CDR3 region has 15 residues. The CDR3 protein is CASSLAPGEVYEQYF. The DNA for the CDR3 is TGTGCCAGCAGCTTGGCGCCAGGGGAGGTCTACGAGCAGTACTTC.

The chain has TRBV4-1 and TRBJ1-1; D is possibly TRBD1 (5 bases). CDR1 and CDR2 (germline): MGHRA, YSYEKL. The length of the CDR3 is 17 residues. V lost 6 bases, J lost 3 bases, and 23 bases lay in between. DNA of the CDR3: TGCGCCAGCAGTTCCCTTGGGGGGTCCGTCGGCGACACTGAAGCTTTCTTT. Protein product: CASSSLGGSVGDTEAFF.

The chain couples TRBV6-6 to TRBJ1-2; D call uncertain. CDR1 and CDR2 from the germline V gene are MNHNY and SVGAGI (reference sequence). Trimming stripped 2 bases from V and 8 bases from J, with 12 bases between. The CDR3 loop spans 13 amino acids. The CDR3 DNA follows: TGTGCCAGCAGTTACCTCCACTCCGGCGGCTACACCTTC. Translation gives CASSYLHSGGYTF.

The genes are TRBV30 and TRBJ1-2, with D perhaps matching TRBD1 (6 bases). With 3 bases removed from V and 0 bases from J, the gap between germline ends came to 8 bases. The CDR3 sequence is 13 residues long. Germline V gene lookup returns CDR1 GTSNPN and CDR2 SVGIG (reference sequence). CDR3 DNA sequence: TGTGCCTGGAGGACAGGAGCTAACTATGGCTACACCTTC. As protein: CAWRTGANYGYTF.

The V and J genes are TRBV6-5 and TRBJ2-5; 8 bases line up with TRBD2. The V gene end was trimmed by 0 bases and the J gene end by 5 bases; junction bases not matched to a gene: 5. CDR3 size: 15 residues. CDR1 is MNHEY and CDR2 is SVGAGI in the germline V gene. The CDR3 reads CASSYSGLGWETQYF. Written as DNA, the CDR3 is TGTGCCAGCAGTTACTCGGGACTAGGGTGGGAGACCCAGTACTTC.

A note on this clone: The sample holds other DNA sequences that translate to the same CDR3. The rearrangement uses TRBV5-5 and TRBJ1-1; D not certain. There are 14 residues in the CDR3. The V end was cut by 0 bases, the J end by 0 bases, with 6 bases between. Germline loops: CDR1 SGHKS, CDR2 YYEKEE (reference sequence). The CDR3: CASSLGRLNTEAFF. CDR3 sequence (DNA): TGTGCCAGCAGCTTGGGCAGACTGAACACTGAAGCTTTCTTT. The variable domain in full, completed from reference TRBV5-5 and TRBJ1-1, reads DAGVTQSPTHLIKTRGQQVTLRCSPISGHKSVSWYQQVLGQGPQFIFQYYEKEERGRGNFPDRFSARQFPNYSSELNVNALLLGDSALYLCASSLGRLNTEAFFGQGTRLTVV.

The rearrangement links TRBV5-1 to TRBJ2-5; 7 bases match TRBD1. With 1 base clipped from V and 3 bases from J, the junction kept 3 bases outside the gene matches. Germline CDR1 is SGHRS and CDR2 is YFSETQ. This CDR3 is built from 14 residues. The CDR3 sequence is CASSLLGTEETQYF. As DNA, the CDR3 is TGCGCCAGCAGCTTGTTGGGGACAGAAGAGACCCAGTACTTC.

V is TRBV9 and J is TRBJ1-2, with a tentative D call TRBD1 (6 bases). Germline lookup yields CDR1 SGDLS and CDR2 YYNGEE. Trimming took off 1 base at V and 8 bases at J, with 12 bases between the two ends. This CDR3 is built from 13 residues. The CDR3 DNA follows: TGTGCCAGCAGCGTACGGGCAGGGGAAGGCTACACCTTC. Residues: CASSVRAGEGYTF. Using reference TRBV9 and TRBJ1-2 for the parts outside the CDR3, the full variable domain is DSGVTQTPKHLITATGQRVTLRCSPRSGDLSVYWYQQSLDQGLQFLIQYYNGEERAKGNILERFSAQQFPDLHSELNLSSLELGDSALYFCASSVRAGEGYTFGSGTRLTVV.

The rearrangement links TRBV3-1 (or the pseudogene TRBV3-2) to TRBJ1-5; no reliable D call. Between the trimmed V and J ends, which lost 1 base and 6 bases, there was a span of 4 bases. The germline CDR1 and CDR2 sequences are LGHDT and YNNKEL (reference sequence). This CDR3 spans 12 amino acids. DNA for the CDR3: TGTGCCAGCAGCCAAGGTTCTCAGCCCCAGCATTTT. This translates into CASSQGSQPQHF.

CDR3 DNA: TGCAGTGCTAGGAGGAACACTGAAGCTTTCTTT. This codes for CSARRNTEAFF. This sequence joins TRBV20-1 and TRBJ1-1; D unclear. The germline V gene has CDR1 DFQATT and CDR2 SNEGSKA (reference sequence). Trimming stripped 3 bases from V and 1 base from J, with 3 bases between. The CDR3 is 11 amino acids.

The rearrangement links TRBV11-2 to TRBJ2-1, with D possibly matching TRBD2 (6 bases). CDR1 and CDR2 from the germline V gene are SGHAT and FQNNGV. This CDR3 comprises 16 residues. V was pared by 5 bases and J by 3 bases, with 17 bases between. This chain's CDR3 is CASSPIRTMDYNEQFF. CDR3 coding DNA: TGTGCCAGCAGCCCGATTAGGACTATGGACTACAATGAGCAGTTCTTC.

J is TRBJ1-2 and V is TRBV28; D not certain. Per germline, CDR1 MDHEN and CDR2 SYDVKM. The CDR3 totals 14 residues. The germline V and J ends were trimmed by 2 bases and 4 bases, with 11 bases remaining between them. The CDR3 reads CASSLGQNFYGYTF. CDR3 nucleotide sequence: TGTGCCAGCAGTTTAGGGCAGAATTTCTATGGCTACACCTTC.

J is TRBJ1-2 and V is TRBV29-1; 7 bases agree with TRBD1. CDR3 length: 13 residues. V trimming: 4 bases; J trimming: 4 bases; junction bases outside the gene matches: 6. Germline V CDR1 and CDR2: SQVTM, ANQGSEA. This CDR3 reads CSVVIGQVYGYTF. The CDR3 DNA reads TGCAGCGTTGTGATAGGACAGGTCTATGGCTACACCTTC.

The chain employs TRBV7-9 and TRBJ2-7; D gene uncertain. The V end was cut by 3 bases, the J end by 0 bases, with 9 bases between. CDR1 and CDR2 (germline): SEHNR, FQNEAQ (reference sequence). The CDR3 spans 14 residues. The CDR3 region has the DNA TGTGCCAGCAGCTTGCGAATGAGCTCCTACGAGCAGTACTTC. Amino acids: CASSLRMSSYEQYF.

This chain joins TRBV24-1 and TRBJ2-1; 7 positions agree with TRBD2. With 3 bases clipped from V and 0 bases from J, the junction kept 7 bases outside the gene matches. This CDR3 spans 17 amino acids. CDR1 and CDR2 (germline): KGHDR, SFDVKD. For the CDR3, the DNA is TGTGCCACCAGTGATGCCCGGGGGGAAAGCTCCTACAATGAGCAGTTCTTC. This codes for CATSDARGESSYNEQFF.

As for this clone: Sequence at one end of the junction differs from germline and may be a read error. The V gene is TRBV7-7, the J gene TRBJ1-3; D is possibly TRBD1 (5 bases). Germline V CDR1 and CDR2: SSHAT, FNYEAQ (reference sequence). The CDR3 runs 15 residues. The DNA for the CDR3 is TGTGCTAGCAGCTCGGGACGGAGCTCTGGAAACACCATATATTTT. Translating gives CASSSGRSSGNTIYF.

The chain couples TRBV24-1 to TRBJ2-7; 9 positions agree with TRBD1. CDR1 and CDR2 (germline): KGHDR, SFDVKD. The trim removed 7 bases at V and 7 bases at J, leaving 13 bases unmatched. CDR3 length: 15 amino acids. The CDR3 DNA follows: TGTGCCACCAGCCTCTCGGACAGGGGCCGTGGGGAGCAGTACTTC. Protein product: CATSLSDRGRGEQYF.

V and J are TRBV6-2 or TRBV6-3 and TRBJ2-7; D possibly corresponds to TRBD1 (5 bases). The germline CDR1 and CDR2 sequences are MNHEY and SVGEGT. The V end lost 3 bases, the J end lost 2 bases, and 11 bases lay between the germline ends. The CDR3 is 14 residues long. DNA of the CDR3: TGTGCCAGCAGTTATCAGGGCCTCACCTACGAGCAGTACTTC. This gives the protein CASSYQGLTYEQYF.

The chain couples TRBV19 to TRBJ1-1, with D possibly being TRBD1 (5 bases). Trimming shortened V by 8 bases and J by 5 bases, and 18 bases separated the two germline ends. Germline CDR1 is LNHDA and CDR2 is SQIVND (reference sequence). The CDR3 consists of 14 residues. The CDR3 DNA reads TGTGCCAGTTCCGCCCGAAGGGGTGGGACTGAAGCTTTCTTT. It specifies CASSARRGGTEAFF.

This chain uses TRBV10-3 with TRBJ2-5, with 9 positions matching TRBD2. V shed 10 bases, J shed 1 base, and the junction held 7 bases outside the gene matches. This CDR3 is 14 amino acids long. CDR1 and CDR2 (germline): ENHRY, SYGVKD. CDR3 nucleotide sequence: TGTGCCACATCGAAGCGGGGGGTCCAAGAGACCCAGTACTTC. Protein sequence: CATSKRGVQETQYF.

This chain joins TRBV28 and TRBJ1-5; unclear D gene. The CDR3 has 13 residues. The ends were cut back, 4 bases at V and 6 bases at J, with 10 bases in the middle. The germline V gene has CDR1 MDHEN and CDR2 SYDVKM. The CDR3 DNA follows: TGTGCCAGCAGTTCTAGGACCGTTCAGCCCCAGCATTTT. Translating gives CASSSRTVQPQHF.

This chain links TRBV28 with TRBJ2-3, with 8 positions matching TRBD2. CDR1 and CDR2 (germline): MDHEN, SYDVKM. V lost 4 bases and J lost 0; bases outside the gene matches: 6. The CDR3 sequence is 16 residues long. The CDR3 DNA sequence: TGTGCCAGCAGTTCGAGCGGGGGCCCAAGCACAGATACGCAGTATTTT. Translating gives CASSSSGGPSTDTQYF.

The V and J genes are TRBV7-9 and TRBJ1-5; D is perhaps TRBD1 (6 bases). Germline CDR1 is SEHNR and CDR2 is FQNEAQ (reference sequence). CDR3 size: 13 residues. The V and J ends lost 5 bases and 7 bases respectively, with 12 bases between them. CDR3 residues: CASSPDSGQPQHF. The CDR3 bases are TGTGCCAGCAGCCCGGACAGCGGACAGCCCCAGCATTTT.